A single sample gave rise to the 21 T cell receptor beta chains below, sequenced in a study of T cells in Graves' hyperthyroidism and ophthalmopathy. What was amplified from RNA transcripts were TCR beta CDR3 regions. Primed by the HTBI set, a first-round RT-PCR was run on the TCR CDR3. Each CDR3 protein gets one entry after TCRdb re-called the multiplex PCR reads with MiXCR. The sample has hundreds of thousands of distinct CDR3 sequences; roughly 15% are singletons. The sequencing input was blood. All receptors derive from a middle-aged woman with Graves' ophthalmopathy.

This clonotype turned up a few times. The chain uses TRBV18 and TRBJ2-2; the D gene is possibly TRBD2 (6 bases). The V and J ends lost 5 bases and 6 bases respectively, with 7 bases between them. The CDR3 runs 12 residues. Germline V gene sequence: CDR1 KGHSH, CDR2 LQKENI. Written as DNA, the CDR3 is TGTGCCAGCTCAGGGGACTCCGGGGAGCTGTTTTTT. This codes for CASSGDSGELFF.

This chain uses TRBV3-1 with TRBJ2-7; D gene ambiguous. V was trimmed by 4 bases and J by 0 bases, leaving 22 bases between them. The germline CDR1 and CDR2 sequences are LGHDT and YNNKEL (reference sequence). The CDR3 length is 18 residues. The CDR3 DNA is TGTGCCAGCAGCCCTGATTTGTTTGGGTACAAAGTCTCCTACGAGCAGTACTTC. This codes for CASSPDLFGYKVSYEQYF.

The chain links TRBV2 to TRBJ1-4, with TRBD1 as a possible D gene (5 bases). CDR3 length equals 13 residues. V lost 6 bases and J 5 bases, leaving 10 bases between the germline ends. Germline loops: CDR1 SNHLY, CDR2 FYNNEI. In DNA form, the CDR3 reads TGTGCCAGCAGGGGGGGAGGGAATGAAAAACTGTTTTTT. Translation gives CASRGGGNEKLFF.

This clonotype was observed a few times. The rearrangement uses TRBV7-8 and TRBJ2-5, with 8 bases identical to TRBD2. Per the germline V gene, CDR1 is SGHVS and CDR2 is FQNEAQ. The CDR3 contains 14 residues. Trimming cost V 1 base and J 7 bases; bases outside gene matches: 5. Here the CDR3 DNA reads TGTGCCAGCAGCTTAGTGGGACTAGGGGGGACCCAGTACTTC. This encodes CASSLVGLGGTQYF.

This clonotype appeared many times. The genes are TRBV19 and TRBJ2-7; D unresolved. With 2 bases removed from V and 2 bases from J, the gap between germline ends came to 13 bases. CDR1 is LNHDA and CDR2 is SQIVND in the germline V gene (reference sequence). The CDR3 contains 15 residues. CDR3 in DNA: TGTGCCAGTAGTATAACTAATGACCGAGCCTACGAGCAGTACTTC. This gives the protein CASSITNDRAYEQYF.

This clonotype has at least ten counts. The rearrangement uses TRBV2 and TRBJ1-2; possibly TRBD1 for D (6 bases). Germline CDR1 and CDR2: SNHLY and FYNNEI. V was trimmed by 10 bases and J by 1 base, leaving 16 bases between them. The CDR3 loop spans 14 amino acids. The CDR3: CANLRGQSNYGYTF. The CDR3 DNA sequence: TGTGCCAACCTAAGAGGACAGAGTAACTATGGCTACACCTTC. The full variable domain, completed using reference TRBV2 and TRBJ1-2, is EPEVTQTPSHQVTQMGQEVILRCVPISNHLYFYWYRQILGQKVEFLVSFYNNEISEKSEIFDDQFSVERPDGSNFTLKIRSTKLEDSAMYFCANLRGQSNYGYTFGSGTRLTVV.

This clonotype has a count of ten or more. The gene calls are TRBV20-1 and TRBJ2-5; maybe TRBD1 (5 bases). This CDR3 has 12 residues. V was clipped by 6 bases and J by 2 bases, with 10 bases between them. Germline CDR1 and CDR2: DFQATT and SNEGSKA (reference sequence). The CDR3 loop reads CSAVTGQETQYF. As DNA, the CDR3 is TGCAGTGCAGTTACAGGTCAAGAGACCCAGTACTTC.

This clonotype came up many times. The chain combines TRBV4-1 with TRBJ2-5; D perhaps matches TRBD1 (6 bases). The CDR3 has 13 amino acids. Trimming removed 3 bases from V and 4 bases from J, with 9 bases in between. The germline V gene has CDR1 MGHRA and CDR2 YSYEKL. As DNA, the CDR3 is TGCGCCAGCAGCCAGCAGACAGGAGAGACCCAGTACTTC. Translation: CASSQQTGETQYF.

In its sample, this clonotype was seen many times. The CDR3 nucleotides read TGTGCCAGCAGCCTCGTTAGCGGGGCCTACGAGCAGTACTTC. It yields the protein CASSLVSGAYEQYF. J is TRBJ2-7 and V is TRBV7-2; 8 bases are shared with TRBD2. The germline V gene has CDR1 SGHTA and CDR2 FQGNSA. The CDR3 runs 14 residues. J gave up 2 bases and V 5 bases, and 5 bases lay outside the gene matches.

The sample holds many counts of this clonotype. The chain couples TRBV25-1 to TRBJ1-2; D is ambiguous. V lost 2 bases and J lost 3, with 13 bases in between. Germline V gene lookup returns CDR1 MGHDK and CDR2 SYGVNS. This CDR3 is 15 amino acids long. CDR3 protein: CASSETSLGYYGYTF. CDR3 DNA sequence: TGTGCCAGCAGTGAAACTTCACTGGGGTACTATGGCTACACCTTC.

This clonotype was counted a few times. The rearrangement joins TRBV9 to TRBJ2-3, with a weak D call TRBD2 (6 bases). The germline CDR1 and CDR2 sequences are SGDLS and YYNGEE. V was cut by 0 bases and J by 2 bases, with 13 bases left in between. The CDR3 runs to 16 residues. CDR3 sequence (DNA): TGTGCCAGCAGCGTAGTGCCGGGAGAGGTCACAGATACGCAGTATTTT. It specifies CASSVVPGEVTDTQYF.

The chain has TRBV6-2 or TRBV6-3 and TRBJ1-1; D is unclear. CDR1 is MNHEY, CDR2 SVGEGT, per germline. Deletions cut 8 bases from V and 5 bases from J, with 15 bases between. This CDR3 is 13 amino acids long. In nucleotides, the CDR3 is TGTGCCAGCCGCGATGGGCCGGGGACTGAAGCTTTCTTT. Translation: CASRDGPGTEAFF.

This clonotype was counted between two and nine times. J is TRBJ2-1 and V is TRBV10-1; 7 bases agree with TRBD1. J lost 2 bases, V lost 0 bases, and 1 base had no gene match. Per germline, CDR1 WNHNN and CDR2 SYGVQD (reference sequence). This CDR3 region has 15 residues. CDR3 protein: CASSESGGAYNEQFF. The CDR3, as DNA: TGCGCCAGCAGTGAGTCAGGGGGCGCCTACAATGAGCAGTTCTTC.

This clonotype has a count of ten or more. The genes are TRBV15 and TRBJ2-5; 7 bases agree with TRBD1. Germline assignment: CDR1 LNHNV and CDR2 YYDKDF (reference sequence). This CDR3 is 15 amino acids long. Unmatched junction bases numbered 8, after V lost 5 bases and J lost 2 bases. The CDR3 reads CATSARLDRQETQYF. The CDR3 nucleotides read TGTGCCACCAGCGCCCGATTGGACAGGCAAGAGACCCAGTACTTC. The full variable domain, with the rest looked up from reference TRBV15 and TRBJ2-5, is DAMVIQNPRYQVTQFGKPVTLSCSQTLNHNVMYWYQQKSSQAPKLLFHYYDKDFNNEADTPDNFQSRRPNTSFCFLDIRSPGLGDTAMYLCATSARLDRQETQYFGPGTRLLVL.

This clonotype was detected only a few times. The CDR3 here is CASSFSINTEAFF. In nucleotides, the CDR3 is TGCGCCAGCAGCTTCTCGATTAACACTGAAGCTTTCTTT. J is TRBJ1-1 and V is TRBV5-1; unclear D gene. The CDR3 contains 13 residues. The germline V gene encodes CDR1 SGHRS and CDR2 YFSETQ. V gave up 2 bases and J gave up 2 bases, with 7 bases separating them. The full variable domain, completed using reference TRBV5-1 and TRBJ1-1, is KAGVTQTPRYLIKTRGQQVTLSCSPISGHRSVSWYQQTPGQGLQFLFEYFSETQRNKGNFPGRFSGRQFSNSRSEMNVSTLELGDSALYLCASSFSINTEAFFGQGTRLTVV.

This rearrangement joins TRBV19 to TRBJ2-1; no clear D gene. V lost 3 bases to trimming and J lost 0 bases, with 9 bases between them. Germline V gene data show CDR1 as LNHDA and CDR2 as SQIVND (reference sequence). The CDR3 length is 15 residues. The chain's CDR3 is CASSIQFSSYNEQFF. The CDR3 DNA is TGTGCCAGTAGTATTCAGTTTAGCTCCTACAATGAGCAGTTCTTC.

At least ten counts were recorded for this clonotype. The chain links TRBV6-1 to TRBJ2-7; either TRBD1 or TRBD2 may supply D (7 bases each). This CDR3 is 15 amino acids long. Trimming left V 5 bases short and J 5 bases short, with 19 bases between. Germline V gene data show CDR1 as MNHNS and CDR2 as SASEGT. The chain's CDR3 is CASSRQGGVSNEQYF. The CDR3, as DNA: TGTGCCAGCAGTAGACAGGGAGGGGTATCGAACGAGCAGTACTTC.

Only a few counts were recorded for this clonotype. In DNA form, the CDR3 reads TGTGCCAGCAGTTTAGGCCCCGGGACAACCTACGAGCAGTACTTC. The encoded protein is CASSLGPGTTYEQYF. This sequence joins TRBV27 and TRBJ2-7; possibly TRBD1 for D (6 bases). This CDR3 contains 15 residues. The germline V gene encodes CDR1 MNHEY and CDR2 SMNVEV (reference sequence). V was trimmed by 2 bases and J by 2 bases, leaving 13 bases between them.

This clonotype was recorded at least ten times. V and J are TRBV12-3 or TRBV12-4 and TRBJ2-6; the D gene is possibly TRBD1 (6 bases). Trimming removed 5 bases at V and 0 bases at J, with 14 bases between. The CDR3 length is 17 residues. CDR3 residues: CASSPRLQGSGANVLTF. The CDR3 DNA sequence: TGTGCCAGCAGTCCTCGGTTACAGGGCTCTGGGGCCAACGTCCTGACTTTC.

The V and J genes are TRBV11-1 and TRBJ1-1; TRBD1 matches 10 bases. Germline CDR1 is SGHAT and CDR2 is FQDESV (reference sequence). J lost 6 bases, V lost 1 base, and 5 bases had no gene match. There are 15 residues in the CDR3. The CDR3 loop reads CASSLVRDRGPEAFF. The CDR3 DNA is TGTGCCAGCAGCTTAGTGAGGGACAGGGGTCCTGAAGCTTTCTTT.

This clonotype was recorded at least ten times. As DNA, the CDR3 is TGTGCTAGTGGTTACAGCCTCTACGAGCAGTACTTC. Translation: CASGYSLYEQYF. The V gene is TRBV12-5, the J gene TRBJ2-7; no firm D call. This CDR3 has 12 residues. Germline CDR1 is LGHNT and CDR2 is FRNRAP. V dropped 4 bases and J dropped 3 bases, with 7 bases sitting between them.